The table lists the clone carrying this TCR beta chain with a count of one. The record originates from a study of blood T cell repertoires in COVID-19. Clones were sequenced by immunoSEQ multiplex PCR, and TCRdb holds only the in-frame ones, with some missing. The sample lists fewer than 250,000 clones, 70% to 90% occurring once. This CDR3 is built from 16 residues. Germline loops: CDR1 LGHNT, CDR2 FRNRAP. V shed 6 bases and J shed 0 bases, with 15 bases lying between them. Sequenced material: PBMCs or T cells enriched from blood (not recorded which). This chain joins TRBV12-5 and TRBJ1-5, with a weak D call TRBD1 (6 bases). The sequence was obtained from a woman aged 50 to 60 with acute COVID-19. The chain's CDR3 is CASGLGTLDSNQPQHF. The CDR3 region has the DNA TGTGCTAGTGGCCTCGGGACACTGGATAGCAATCAGCCCCAGCATTTT.